This T cell receptor (beta chain) originates from a study of blood T cell repertoires in COVID-19. This table comes from immunoSEQ multiplex PCR, and its TCRdb copy is limited to in-frame clones, with some not included. Here the sample spans about 410,000 clones, nearly 90% being singletons. Between the trimmed V and J ends, which lost 4 bases and 0 bases, there was a span of 6 bases. CDR1 is MNHEY and CDR2 is SMNVEV in the germline V gene (reference sequence). This CDR3 is 13 amino acids long. The receptor's source is a woman in her thirties who had recovered from COVID-19. Sequenced: PBMCs or T cells enriched from blood (not recorded which). V gene TRBV27 combines with J gene TRBJ1-2; no firm D call. In nucleotides, the CDR3 is TGTGCCAGCAGTTCAGATTCTAACTATGGCTACACCTTC. Translation: CASSSDSNYGYTF.